One sample yielded the 19 T cell receptor beta chains listed below, sequenced in a study of OX40 agonist ivuxolimab in advanced cancers. The library was built by means of the immunoSEQ multiplex PCR assay. TCRdb took this table from immuneACCESS and kept in-frame rearrangements with V and J called. Such tables lack part of the clones; where checked against another copy, unresolved V genes explain under half of the gap, and the rest is unexplained. Recorded for this sample are around 60,000 clones; about 89% of them occurred a single time. The ten largest clones add up to about a sixth of the sample. This specimen consisted of CD4+ or CD8+ T cells sorted from blood, obtained in a trial of the OX40 agonist ivuxolimab. The receptors were gathered from an adult with an advanced solid tumor such as melanoma, head and neck, liver or kidney cancer.

The chain uses TRBV4-1 and TRBJ2-7; D is perhaps TRBD1 (7 bases). Looked up from germline, CDR1 is MGHRA and CDR2 is YSYEKL. The V gene lost 8 bases and the J gene lost 5 bases, with 19 bases spanning the gap. The CDR3 spans 14 residues. In nucleotides, the CDR3 is TGCGCCAGCGGAGGGGTCGACAGGGCCCACGAGCAGTACTTC. This sequence encodes CASGGVDRAHEQYF.

The chain carries TRBV11-3 and TRBJ2-1; no reliable D call. CDR1 and CDR2 from the germline V gene are SGHNT and YENEEA. The CDR3 loop spans 14 amino acids. V dropped 4 bases and J dropped 9 bases, with 16 bases sitting between them. CDR3 amino acids: CASSSTMSRFEQFF. Written as DNA, the CDR3 is TGTGCCAGCAGCTCCACAATGTCGCGGTTTGAGCAGTTCTTC.

The chain employs TRBV11-1 and TRBJ2-1; the D is unclear. V gave up 2 bases and J gave up 3 bases, with 14 bases separating them. The CDR3 is 16 amino acids. The germline gives CDR1 SGHAT, CDR2 FQDESV (reference sequence). The CDR3 is CASSLPTGELYNEQFF. The CDR3 DNA follows: TGTGCCAGCAGCTTACCGACCGGTGAGCTCTACAATGAGCAGTTCTTC.

V gene TRBV4-1 combines with J gene TRBJ1-5; D is possibly TRBD1 (5 bases). From germline, CDR1 is MGHRA and CDR2 YSYEKL. Between the trimmed V and J ends, which lost 2 bases and 3 bases, there was a span of 14 bases. The CDR3 spans 16 residues. For the CDR3, the DNA is TGCGCCAGCAGCCAAAACATACGGGGGTTCAATCAGCCCCAGCATTTT. Translating gives CASSQNIRGFNQPQHF.

The chain combines TRBV7-9 with TRBJ2-1, with a tentative D call TRBD1 (6 bases). Trimming pared 8 bases from V and 4 bases from J, leaving 15 bases between. This CDR3 contains 14 residues. Looked up from germline, CDR1 is SEHNR and CDR2 is FQNEAQ (reference sequence). CDR3 amino acids: CASEPGHQYNEQFF. CDR3 coding DNA: TGTGCCAGCGAACCGGGACACCAATACAATGAGCAGTTCTTC.

V gene TRBV5-6 combines with J gene TRBJ1-5; the D is unclear. V gave up 1 base and J gave up 6 bases, with 14 bases separating them. The CDR3 contains 15 residues. The V gene's germline CDR1 is SGHDT and CDR2 YYEEEE. The CDR3, as DNA: TGTGCCAGCAGCTTGCAGCTTGAAGGAGGTCAGCCCCAGCATTTT. It codes for CASSLQLEGGQPQHF.

The V gene is TRBV4-3, the J gene TRBJ2-3, with TRBD1 matching over 7 bases. The germline CDR1 and CDR2 sequences are LGHNA and YSLEER. Germline trimming cut 0 bases from V and 3 bases from J; bases unmatched to any gene: 6. The CDR3 consists of 16 residues. CDR3 region: CASSQEQGYGTDTQYF. The CDR3 nucleotides are TGCGCCAGCAGCCAAGAACAGGGGTATGGAACAGATACGCAGTATTTT.

The V gene is TRBV6-6, the J gene TRBJ1-4; tentative D call: TRBD1 (6 bases). The germline V gene has CDR1 MNHNY and CDR2 SVGAGI (reference sequence). The CDR3 is made up of 15 amino acids. Trimming cost V 2 bases and J 8 bases, with 15 bases left between them. DNA for the CDR3: TGTGCCAGCAGTTACATGGGGGCCCCGGGAGAAAAACTGTTTTTT. Translation: CASSYMGAPGEKLFF.

This clone has a single count. This rearrangement joins TRBV19 to TRBJ2-1, with 10 bases aligning to TRBD1. Germline V gene lookup returns CDR1 LNHDA and CDR2 SQIVND (reference sequence). The CDR3 spans 15 residues. After removal of 5 bases from V and 7 bases from J, the junction contained 8 bases not matched to a gene. The CDR3 DNA reads TGTGCCAGTAGTCTCCGGACAGGGGGTAGGAATGAGCAGTTCTTC. It translates to CASSLRTGGRNEQFF.

This chain joins TRBV10-3 and TRBJ2-1, with TRBD2 matching 11 bases. CDR3 size: 17 residues. Germline lookup yields CDR1 ENHRY and CDR2 SYGVKD. The V and J ends lost 4 bases and 4 bases, in that order; junction bases with no gene match: 9. CDR3 nucleotide sequence: TGTGCCATCAGTGGGCCGGATTTAGCGGGAGGGTACAATGAGCAGTTCTTC. Its protein product is CAISGPDLAGGYNEQFF.

The chain couples TRBV28 to TRBJ1-2; 7 nucleotides align to TRBD1. The V gene's germline CDR1 is MDHEN and CDR2 SYDVKM. The V and J ends lost 4 bases and 8 bases, in that order; junction bases with no gene match: 13. The CDR3 totals 15 residues. CDR3 loop: CASSSQTGNFFGYTF. In DNA form, the CDR3 reads TGTGCCAGCAGTTCTCAGACAGGGAATTTCTTCGGCTACACCTTC.

The chain carries TRBV7-8 and TRBJ1-2, with D perhaps matching TRBD1 (6 bases). V was trimmed by 1 base and J by 5 bases, leaving 8 bases between them. Germline CDR1 is SGHVS and CDR2 is FQNEAQ. The CDR3 consists of 13 residues. The CDR3 loop is CASSLGTVYGYTF. CDR3 nucleotides: TGTGCCAGCAGCTTAGGGACAGTGTATGGCTACACCTTC. Combining the CDR3 with reference TRBV7-8 and TRBJ1-2 gives the whole variable domain GAGVSQSPRYKVAKRGQDVALRCDPISGHVSLFWYQQALGQGPEFLTYFQNEAQLDKSGLPSDRFFAERPEGSVSTLKIQRTQQEDSAVYLCASSLGTVYGYTFGSGTRLTVV.

The genes are TRBV28 and TRBJ1-2; perhaps TRBD1 as D (5 bases). Germline V gene lookup returns CDR1 MDHEN and CDR2 SYDVKM. The germline V and J ends were trimmed by 2 bases and 4 bases, with 20 bases remaining between them. CDR3 length: 17 residues. The CDR3 DNA reads as TGTGCCAGCAGTTTAGAGGGACTCCAAACGCGAAGCTATGGCTACACCTTC. Its protein product is CASSLEGLQTRSYGYTF.

This chain's CDR3 is CASSYSQGGYEQYF. The CDR3 DNA is TGTGCCAGCAGTTACTCGCAGGGCGGGTACGAGCAGTACTTC. The chain has TRBV6-6 and TRBJ2-5; possibly TRBD1 or TRBD2 for D (5 bases each). The J call may be faulty, since TRBJ2-7 better matches the DNA end. Germline loops: CDR1 MNHNY, CDR2 SVGAGI (reference sequence). The CDR3 sequence is 14 residues long.

The genes are TRBV15 and TRBJ2-7; 11 bases are a match to TRBD2. The trim removed 2 bases at V and 0 bases at J, leaving 0 bases unmatched. This CDR3 contains 15 residues. Germline CDR1 reads LNHNV; CDR2 reads YYDKDF (reference sequence). The chain's CDR3 is CATSRTSGSSYEQYF. In nucleotides, the CDR3 is TGTGCCACCAGCAGAACTAGCGGGAGCTCCTACGAGCAGTACTTC.

The chain links TRBV19 to TRBJ1-5; no clear D gene. CDR1 is LNHDA and CDR2 is SQIVND in the germline V gene (reference sequence). The length of the CDR3 is 13 residues. Trimming removed 7 bases from V and 3 bases from J, with 10 bases in between. CDR3: CASTNKDNQPQHF. CDR3 DNA sequence: TGTGCCAGTACTAACAAAGACAATCAGCCCCAGCATTTT.

The chain is built from TRBV19 and TRBJ2-1; the D is unclear. Germline lookup yields CDR1 LNHDA and CDR2 SQIVND (reference sequence). This CDR3 region has 13 residues. V lost 5 bases to trimming and J lost 10 bases, with 15 bases between them. The CDR3 region is CASSSGSSQEQFF. Written as DNA, the CDR3 is TGTGCCAGTAGTTCAGGATCATCCCAGGAGCAGTTCTTC. The variable domain in full, with the rest retrieved from reference TRBV19 and TRBJ2-1, is DGGITQSPKYLFRKEGQNVTLSCEQNLNHDAMYWYRQDPGQGLRLIYYSQIVNDFQKGDIAEGYSVSREKKESFPLTVTSAQKNPTAFYLCASSSGSSQEQFFGPGTRLTVL.

The chain is built from TRBV28 and TRBJ2-1; the match to TRBD1 covers 7 bases. Looked up from germline, CDR1 is MDHEN and CDR2 is SYDVKM. Trimming cost V 5 bases and J 8 bases; bases outside gene matches: 12. There are 15 residues in the CDR3. The CDR3 here is CASSIGTAPGDEQFF. CDR3 sequence (DNA): TGTGCCAGCAGTATCGGGACAGCCCCCGGGGATGAGCAGTTCTTC.

The chain employs TRBV4-3 and TRBJ1-1; 7 nucleotides line up with TRBD1. The CDR3 length is 18 residues. V shed 0 bases and J 0 bases; nucleotides not matched to a gene: 10. Germline CDR1 and CDR2: LGHNA and YSLEER. The CDR3 here is CASSQDWRDRLLNTEAFF. In DNA, the CDR3 is TGCGCCAGCAGCCAAGATTGGAGGGACAGACTCCTGAACACTGAAGCTTTCTTT.